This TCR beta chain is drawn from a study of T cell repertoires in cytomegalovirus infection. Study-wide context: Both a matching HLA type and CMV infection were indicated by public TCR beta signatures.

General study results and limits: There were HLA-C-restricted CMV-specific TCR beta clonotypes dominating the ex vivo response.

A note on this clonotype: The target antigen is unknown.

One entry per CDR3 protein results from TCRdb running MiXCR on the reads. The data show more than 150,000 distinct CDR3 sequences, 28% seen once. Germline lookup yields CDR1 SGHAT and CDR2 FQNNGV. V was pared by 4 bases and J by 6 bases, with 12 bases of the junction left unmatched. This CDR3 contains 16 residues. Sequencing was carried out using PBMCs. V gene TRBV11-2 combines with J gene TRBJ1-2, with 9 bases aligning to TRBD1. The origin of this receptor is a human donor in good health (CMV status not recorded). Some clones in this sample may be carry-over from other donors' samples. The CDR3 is CASSSLLTGGYDGYTF. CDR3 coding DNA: TGTGCCAGCAGCTCCCTTCTGACAGGGGGATACGATGGCTACACCTTC.